The present T cell receptor (beta chain) was sequenced within a study of neurological immune-mediated disorders. From the 5' RACE reads, TCRdb called clonotypes with MiXCR, one entry per CDR3 protein. The repertoire has 50,000 to 70,000 distinct CDR3 sequences, under 2.5% of them found once; the top ten carry about 3%. The length of the CDR3 is 14 residues. Trimming took off 3 bases at V and 2 bases at J, with 10 bases between the two ends. Germline V gene lookup returns CDR1 DFQATT and CDR2 SNEGSKA (reference sequence). This clonotype was recorded at least ten times. This chain uses TRBV20-1 with TRBJ2-2; the D is unclear. The receptor's source is a middle-aged man with multiple sclerosis. Sequenced material: PBMCs. CDR3 residues: CSASEQTNTGELFF. DNA of the CDR3: TGCAGTGCTAGTGAGCAGACTAACACCGGGGAGCTGTTTTTT.